The sequence of this T cell receptor (beta chain) was determined in a study of T-cell reconstitution after alpha-beta-depleted transplantation in children. About this clonotype itself: This may be a read error, as it is one base from a much larger clone.

Construction of the TCRbeta library involved unique molecular identifiers. TCRdb ran MiXCR on the PCR reads and lists one entry per CDR3 protein. The sample carries some 600,000 distinct CDR3 sequences, approximately 15% recorded once. This sequence was found in a human donor who donated a stem cell graft to a child with acute myeloid leukemia. This material consisted of PBMCs from the stem cell graft donor, taken from the stem cell graft.

The CDR3 sequence is CSAGLGGRTCNEQFF. The CDR3 DNA reads as TGCAGTGCCGGTCTCGGAGGGAGGACCTGCAATGAGCAGTTCTTC. The rearrangement uses TRBV20-1 and TRBJ2-1; D possibly corresponds to TRBD2 (6 bases). Trimming stripped 6 bases from V and 6 bases from J, with 21 bases between. Germline-derived CDR1 and CDR2 are DFQATT and SNEGSKA (reference sequence). The CDR3 is 15 amino acids.